This T cell receptor beta chain was recovered during a study of Ad26.COV2.S vaccination and SARS-CoV-2 variants. Background on the study: Administration of Ad26.COV2.S was intramuscular, either once or twice 56 days apart. General observations from the study: There was a possibility that the TCR breadth and depth analyses underestimated total T cell responses.

Regarding treatment: some 20 received Ad26.COV2.S at low or high dose, single or two shots; 5 received placebo; per-sample allocation not given. At day 63 after the first vaccine or placebo injection, samples were drawn. This Boston cohort included adults aged 18-55 years. Vaccination used an Ad26 vector expressing Wuhan-strain SARS-CoV-2 spike. Produced via immunoSEQ multiplex PCR; TCRdb's table is partial and in-frame only. The repertoire holds 380,000 or so clones, with 65% to 90% as singletons. V lost 5 bases and J 8 bases, leaving 12 bases between the germline ends. Looked up from germline, CDR1 is KGHDR and CDR2 is SFDVKD. There are 13 residues in the CDR3. With regard to this clone: Its antigen is as yet unknown.

The sequence came from a person between 18 and 65 years old who received the Ad26.COV2.S COVID-19 vaccine or a placebo. This chain connects TRBV24-1 to TRBJ2-1; D is possibly TRBD1 (6 bases). Specimen: peripheral blood, collected in a trial of Ad26.COV2.S vaccine versus placebo. DNA of the CDR3: TGTGCCACCAGTGGGGCAGGGGTAGATGAGCAGTTCTTC. This translates into CATSGAGVDEQFF.